One and the same sample provided the 5 T cell receptor beta chains below, sequenced in a study of T cells in Graves' hyperthyroidism and ophthalmopathy. What was amplified from RNA transcripts were TCR beta CDR3 regions. The TCR CDR3 first-round RT-PCR relied on the HTBI primer set. TCRdb independently ran MiXCR on the multiplex PCR reads; one entry per CDR3 protein. The data show approximately 330,000 distinct CDR3 sequences, around a sixth seen once. Sequenced sample: blood. These receptors were taken from a woman between 50 and 59 years old with Graves' hyperthyroidism.

The V gene is TRBV10-2, the J gene TRBJ1-1; D not certain. From germline, CDR1 is WSHSY and CDR2 SAAADI. The V and J ends lost 3 bases and 0 bases respectively, with 11 bases between them. This CDR3 comprises 15 residues. Here the CDR3 DNA reads TGCGCCAGCAGTGAAGATCGGGTTCTGAACACTGAAGCTTTCTTT. The encoded protein is CASSEDRVLNTEAFF.

This clonotype was counted between two and nine times. V and J are TRBV20-1 and TRBJ1-1, with D maybe TRBD1 (6 bases). Trimming took off 1 base at V and 1 base at J, with 7 bases between the two ends. The CDR3 loop spans 13 amino acids. In germline, CDR1 is DFQATT, CDR2 SNEGSKA (reference sequence). The CDR3 loop is CSARGQANTEAFF. The CDR3 DNA sequence: TGCAGTGCTAGAGGACAGGCGAACACTGAAGCTTTCTTT.

Ten or more counts support this clonotype. V gene TRBV3-1 combines with J gene TRBJ2-1; tentative D call: TRBD2 (6 bases). Germline CDR1 LGHDT, CDR2 YNNKEL (reference sequence). The CDR3 has 15 residues. Trimming shortened V by 4 bases and J by 4 bases, and 14 bases separated the two germline ends. Here the CDR3 reads CASSRRRGDYNEQFF. As DNA, the CDR3 is TGTGCCAGCAGCCGCCGGAGGGGAGATTACAATGAGCAGTTCTTC.

This clonotype was detected only a few times. The chain has TRBV4-2 and TRBJ2-1, with D possibly called TRBD1 or TRBD2 (5 bases each). This CDR3 comprises 13 residues. Per the germline V gene, CDR1 is LGHNA and CDR2 is YNFKEQ. Trimming cost V 5 bases and J 11 bases, with 16 bases left between them. CDR3 loop: CASSEVPGPQQFF. CDR3 bases: TGTGCCAGCAGCGAGGTACCGGGACCACAGCAGTTCTTC.

The sample holds one count of this clonotype. The CDR3 reads CATSDPPGQGAYEQYF. The CDR3 coding sequence is TGTGCCACCAGTGATCCGCCGGGACAGGGGGCCTACGAGCAGTACTTC. The chain has TRBV24-1 and TRBJ2-7, with TRBD1 matching 11 bases. CDR3 length: 16 residues. The V gene's germline CDR1 is KGHDR and CDR2 SFDVKD. V lost 3 bases to trimming and J lost 2 bases; unmatched junction nucleotides: 5.